These 23 T cell receptor beta chains originate from one sample sequenced in a study of T cell repertoires in cytomegalovirus infection. Their antigens remain unidentified. TCRdb passed the reads through MiXCR, listing each CDR3 protein once. This sample has around 500,000 distinct CDR3 sequences, with roughly 46% found just once. The material was cultured PBMCs, obtained from culture after CMV antigen stimulation. The receptors here all came from a human donor in good health (CMV status not recorded). Some clones in this sample may be carry-over from other donors' samples.

This chain uses TRBV7-2 with TRBJ2-1; D unclear. Germline CDR1 SGHTA, CDR2 FQGNSA. This CDR3 is 16 amino acids long. Trimming removed 2 bases at V and 0 bases at J, with 11 bases between. CDR3 protein: CASSLTLQRSYNEQFF. The CDR3 nucleotides are TGTGCCAGCAGCTTAACCCTGCAGCGCTCCTACAATGAGCAGTTCTTC.

This clonotype has a handful of counts. This chain links TRBV10-1 with TRBJ2-1; 8 bases line up with TRBD1. V lost 5 bases, J lost 3 bases, and 6 bases stayed unmatched. The germline V gene has CDR1 WNHNN and CDR2 SYGVQD (reference sequence). This CDR3 spans 15 amino acids. Here the CDR3 DNA reads TGCGCCAGCAGTCCCCCAGGGGGCCGCTACAATGAGCAGTTCTTC. Its translation: CASSPPGGRYNEQFF.

This clonotype was recorded at least ten times. J is TRBJ2-3 and V is TRBV7-2; 7 positions match TRBD1. The CDR3 extends over 14 amino acids. Germline CDR1 and CDR2: SGHTA and FQGNSA. V trimming: 5 bases; J trimming: 1 base; junction bases outside the gene matches: 3. The DNA of the CDR3 is TGTGCCAGCAGCGGAGGACAGGGCACAGATACGCAGTATTTT. It encodes CASSGGQGTDTQYF.

This clonotype occurred many times. The CDR3 reads CASSLGLRTSGNSYEQYF. The CDR3 coding sequence is TGTGCCAGCAGCTTAGGGCTAAGGACTAGCGGGAACTCCTACGAGCAGTACTTC. The chain joins TRBV7-2 to TRBJ2-7; 12 positions agree with TRBD2. Trimming cost V 1 base and J 0 bases; bases outside gene matches: 7. Germline-derived CDR1 and CDR2 are SGHTA and FQGNSA. This CDR3 has 18 amino acids.

This chain joins TRBV5-4 and TRBJ2-7, with D tentatively TRBD1 or TRBD2 (5 bases each). The CDR3 loop spans 13 amino acids. V lost 2 bases and J 7 bases, leaving 13 bases between the germline ends. The germline V gene encodes CDR1 SGHNT and CDR2 YYREEE (reference sequence). CDR3 bases: TGTGCCAGCAGCTTCGTCGGGACGGGTGAGCAGTACTTC. Its protein product is CASSFVGTGEQYF.

V and J are TRBV11-3 and TRBJ2-3; weak D call: TRBD1 (5 bases). The CDR3 length is 16 residues. V lost 5 bases to trimming and J lost 0 bases, with 15 bases between them. Germline V gives CDR1 SGHNT, CDR2 YENEEA. CDR3 sequence: CASSPGWPGSTDTQYF. For the CDR3, the DNA is TGTGCCAGCAGCCCAGGTTGGCCAGGGAGCACAGATACGCAGTATTTT.

The gene calls are TRBV7-9 and TRBJ1-1, with D maybe TRBD1 (6 bases). The CDR3 has 16 amino acids. Germline CDR1 and CDR2: SEHNR and FQNEAQ (reference sequence). With 5 bases removed from V and 0 bases from J, the gap between germline ends came to 16 bases. The CDR3 region has the DNA TGTGCCAGCAGCCTGGGGACACTATTTTTGAACACTGAAGCTTTCTTT. Translated, it gives CASSLGTLFLNTEAFF.

The genes are TRBV7-6 and TRBJ2-3; D is perhaps TRBD1 (5 bases). This CDR3 is 17 amino acids long. The germline gives CDR1 SGHVS, CDR2 FNYEAQ. Deletions cut 5 bases from V and 0 bases from J, with 18 bases between. CDR3 residues: CASSALKGATSTDTQYF. The CDR3 nucleotides read TGTGCCAGCAGCGCCCTGAAAGGGGCCACTAGCACAGATACGCAGTATTTT. The variable domain in full, completed from reference TRBV7-6 and TRBJ2-3, reads GAGVSQSPRYKVTKRGQDVALRCDPISGHVSLYWYRQALGQGPEFLTYFNYEAQQDKSGLPNDRFSAERPEGSISTLTIQRTEQRDSAMYRCASSALKGATSTDTQYFGPGTRLTVL.

This chain joins TRBV5-4 and TRBJ2-1; D unclear. V was trimmed by 2 bases and J by 7 bases, leaving 7 bases between them. Germline V lookup: CDR1 SGHNT, CDR2 YYREEE (reference sequence). The CDR3 consists of 12 residues. The DNA for the CDR3 is TGTGCCAGCAGCTTTGGAGAGAATGAGCAGTTCTTC. It is translated as CASSFGENEQFF.

In its sample, this clonotype was seen a few times. The chain links TRBV6-2 or TRBV6-3 to TRBJ2-7, with D possibly being TRBD1 (5 bases). CDR1 MNHEY and CDR2 SVGEGT come from the germline V gene. The V and J ends lost 4 bases and 2 bases respectively, with 12 bases between them. The CDR3 is 14 residues long. Written as DNA, the CDR3 is TGTGCCAGCAGTTTGGTCGGACACGCCTACGAGCAGTACTTC. Translating it yields CASSLVGHAYEQYF.

The sample holds a few counts of this clonotype. The chain recombines TRBV27 with TRBJ2-7; D uncertain. V was cut by 6 bases and J by 0 bases, with 15 bases left in between. Germline CDR1 reads MNHEY; CDR2 reads SMNVEV (reference sequence). The CDR3 consists of 15 residues. CDR3 amino acids: CASRGLGGGSYEQYF. The CDR3 nucleotides are TGTGCCAGCAGGGGGTTGGGCGGCGGCTCCTACGAGCAGTACTTC.

This clonotype was counted only a few times. The CDR3 DNA reads TGTGCCAGCAGCTTAGGAGGGGGCAGGGATTCACCCCTCCACTTT. It encodes CASSLGGGRDSPLHF. The rearrangement links TRBV7-2 to TRBJ1-6, with 7 positions matching TRBD1. Germline lookup yields CDR1 SGHTA and CDR2 FQGNSA. J gave up 8 bases and V 1 base, and 5 bases lay outside the gene matches. CDR3 size: 15 residues. Full variable domain (remainder filled in from reference TRBV7-2 and TRBJ1-6): GAGVSQSPSNKVTEKGKDVELRCDPISGHTALYWYRQSLGQGLEFLIYFQGNSAPDKSGLPSDRFSAERTGGSVSTLTIQRTQQEDSAVYLCASSLGGGRDSPLHFGNGTRLTVT.

This clonotype has a handful of counts. The V gene is TRBV7-2, the J gene TRBJ2-5, with TRBD2 matching over 9 bases. Germline V gene sequence: CDR1 SGHTA, CDR2 FQGNSA. With 2 bases clipped from V and 2 bases from J, the junction kept 3 bases outside the gene matches. The length of the CDR3 is 15 residues. The CDR3 bases are TGTGCCAGCAGCTTAATGACTAGCGGTCAAGAGACCCAGTACTTC. Protein product: CASSLMTSGQETQYF.

The chain links TRBV29-1 to TRBJ1-1; the D gene is possibly TRBD1 (5 bases). Germline-derived CDR1 and CDR2 are SQVTM and ANQGSEA. The V gene lost 3 bases and the J gene lost 10 bases, with 12 bases spanning the gap. This CDR3 comprises 11 residues. This chain's CDR3 is CSVEWGGSAFF. CDR3 bases: TGCAGCGTTGAGTGGGGGGGATCAGCTTTCTTT.

The table lists this clonotype with a few counts. This sequence joins TRBV12-3 or TRBV12-4 and TRBJ2-1; D call uncertain. This CDR3 contains 13 residues. V shed 2 bases and J shed 6 bases, with 8 bases lying between them. CDR3 DNA: TGTGCCAGCAGTTTAACGGCTTTCAATGAGCAGTTCTTC. This translates into CASSLTAFNEQFF.

In this sample, this clonotype turned up a few times. The V call is TRBV28, the J call TRBJ2-5, with D maybe TRBD2 (5 bases). CDR3 length: 14 residues. The germline gives CDR1 MDHEN, CDR2 SYDVKM. Trimming pared 7 bases from V and 6 bases from J, leaving 18 bases between. The CDR3 DNA follows: TGTGCCAGCAAGACTCCGGAGGTGTTTAAGACCCAGTACTTC. This codes for CASKTPEVFKTQYF.

The chain is built from TRBV5-1 and TRBJ2-7, with D tentatively TRBD2 (5 bases). This CDR3 region has 14 residues. CDR1 SGHRS and CDR2 YFSETQ come from the germline V gene. The V end lost 1 base, the J end lost 6 bases, and 14 bases lay between the germline ends. The CDR3 DNA reads TGCGCCAGCAGCTTGCGCGGGCCCCTTGGCGAGCAGTACTTC. Residues: CASSLRGPLGEQYF.

The chain employs TRBV11-2 and TRBJ1-1, with unresolved D. The germline V gene has CDR1 SGHAT and CDR2 FQNNGV. Deletions cut 0 bases from V and 1 base from J, with 12 bases between. The CDR3 runs to 16 residues. CDR3 sequence: CASSLDRTRTNTEAFF. CDR3 in DNA: TGTGCCAGCAGCTTAGATCGGACCCGGACGAACACTGAAGCTTTCTTT.

The V gene is TRBV4-1, the J gene TRBJ2-3; 8 bases match TRBD1. CDR3 length equals 14 residues. Unmatched junction bases numbered 5, after V lost 7 bases and J lost 2 bases. The germline V gene encodes CDR1 MGHRA and CDR2 YSYEKL. CDR3 DNA sequence: TGCGCCAGCACTATGACAGGGGTCACAGATACGCAGTATTTT. Protein: CASTMTGVTDTQYF.

In its sample, this clonotype was seen a few times. The rearrangement joins TRBV12-3 or TRBV12-4 to TRBJ2-1; 7 nucleotides match TRBD2. The CDR3 runs to 17 residues. The J segment lost 0 bases and the V segment lost 9 bases, leaving 14 bases of the junction unmatched. The CDR3 loop reads CASTSSGLAASYNEQFF. CDR3 in DNA: TGTGCCAGTACCTCGTCGGGGCTAGCGGCCTCCTACAATGAGCAGTTCTTC.

This clonotype is a singleton in its sample. This rearrangement joins TRBV7-6 to TRBJ2-7; D may be TRBD1 (6 bases). The V gene's germline CDR1 is SGHVS and CDR2 FNYEAQ. Trimming left V 8 bases short and J 0 bases short, with 17 bases between. CDR3 length equals 15 residues. The CDR3 region has the DNA TGTGCCAGCGCTGGGGCCGGGACAAACTCCTACGAGCAGTACTTC. Its translation: CASAGAGTNSYEQYF.

In this sample, this clonotype turned up a few times. The chain combines TRBV4-3 with TRBJ1-2; D gene ambiguous. This CDR3 has 17 amino acids. CDR1 is LGHNA, CDR2 YSLEER, per germline. The ends were cut back, 0 bases at V and 3 bases at J, with 17 bases in the middle. CDR3 region: CASSQDLGSELHYGYTF. CDR3 in DNA: TGCGCCAGCAGCCAAGATCTTGGGAGCGAACTACACTATGGCTACACCTTC.

J is TRBJ2-7 and V is TRBV7-9; D may be TRBD1 (6 bases). The CDR3 runs 14 residues. V was clipped by 1 base and J by 6 bases, with 13 bases between them. Germline-derived CDR1 and CDR2 are SEHNR and FQNEAQ (reference sequence). The CDR3 DNA is TGTGCCAGCAGCTTAGTAGGGGGAGTCGGCGAGCAGTACTTC. Translation gives CASSLVGGVGEQYF.